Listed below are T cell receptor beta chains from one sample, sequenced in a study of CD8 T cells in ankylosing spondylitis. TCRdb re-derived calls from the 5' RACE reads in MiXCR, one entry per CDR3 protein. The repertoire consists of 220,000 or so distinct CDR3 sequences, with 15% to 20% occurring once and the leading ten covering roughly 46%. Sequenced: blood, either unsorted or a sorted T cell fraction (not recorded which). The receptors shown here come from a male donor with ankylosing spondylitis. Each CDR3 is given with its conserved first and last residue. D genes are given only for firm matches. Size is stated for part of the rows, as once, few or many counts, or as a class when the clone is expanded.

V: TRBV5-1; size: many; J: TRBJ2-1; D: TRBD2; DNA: TGCGCCAGCAGCTTGTTTAGCGGGGGATTCAATGAGCAGTTCTTC; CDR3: CASSLFSGGFNEQFF
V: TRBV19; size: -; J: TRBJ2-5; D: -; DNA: TGTGCCAGTAGTTCCCGGAACTGGGAGACCCAGTACTTC; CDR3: CASSSRNWETQYF
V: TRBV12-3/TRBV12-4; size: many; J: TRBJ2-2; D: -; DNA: TGTGCCAGCAGTTCTCTCGGGGGGGAGCTGTTTTTT; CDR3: CASSSLGGELFF
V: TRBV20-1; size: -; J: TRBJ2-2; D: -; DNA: TGCAGTGCTAGAAAGGGTAACACCGGGGAGCTGTTTTTT; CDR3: CSARKGNTGELFF
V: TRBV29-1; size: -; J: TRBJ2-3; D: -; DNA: TGCAGCGTTGGGGACGCCGGGCTCACAGATACGCAGTATTTT; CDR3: CSVGDAGLTDTQYF
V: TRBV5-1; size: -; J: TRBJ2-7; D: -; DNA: TGCGCCAGCAGCTTGGCCGTAGGGCCCGAGCAGTACTTC; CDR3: CASSLAVGPEQYF
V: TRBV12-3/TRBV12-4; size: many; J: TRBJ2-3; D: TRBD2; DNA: TGTGCCAGCGGGACCCGGGGGACTAGCGCGTCCACAGATACGCAGTATTTT; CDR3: CASGTRGTSASTDTQYF
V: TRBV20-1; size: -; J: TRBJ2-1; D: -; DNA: TGCAGTGCTAGAGATGTGAGCGGTGAAAGCTCCTACAATGAGCAGTTCTTC; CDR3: CSARDVSGESSYNEQFF
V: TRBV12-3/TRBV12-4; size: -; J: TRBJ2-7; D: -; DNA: TGTGCCAGCAGTTTAGGAGGGGACGCTAGCTACGAGCAGTACTTC; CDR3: CASSLGGDASYEQYF
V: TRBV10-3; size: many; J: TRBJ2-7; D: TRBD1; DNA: TGTGCCATCAGTCACCTGCAGACAGGGTCCCCTTACGAGCAGTACTTC; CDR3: CAISHLQTGSPYEQYF
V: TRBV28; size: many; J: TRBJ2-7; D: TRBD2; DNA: TGTGCCAGCACCCTACTAGCGGGGGGTGCCTACGAGCAGTACTTC; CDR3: CASTLLAGGAYEQYF
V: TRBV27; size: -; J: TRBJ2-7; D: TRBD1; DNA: TGTGCCGCCGCGAGGGACAGGGACTCCTACGAGCAGTACTTC; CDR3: CAAARDRDSYEQYF
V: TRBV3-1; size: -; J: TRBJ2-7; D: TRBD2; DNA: TGTGCCAGCAGCCAAGGAGCCCAGCGGGAGGACTCCTACGAGCAGTACTTC; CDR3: CASSQGAQREDSYEQYF
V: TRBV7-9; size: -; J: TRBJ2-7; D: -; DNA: TGTGCCAGCAGCTCATCTATTAAAGACATCACCTACGAGCAGTACTTC; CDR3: CASSSSIKDITYEQYF
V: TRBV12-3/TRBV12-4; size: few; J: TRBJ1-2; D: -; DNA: TGTGCCAGCAGTGCCCCTGGCGTGAGTGGCTACACCTTC; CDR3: CASSAPGVSGYTF
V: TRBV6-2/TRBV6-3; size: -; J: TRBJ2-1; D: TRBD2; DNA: TGTGCCAGCACCTCACTAGCGGGCATCTACAATGAGCAGTTCTTC; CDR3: CASTSLAGIYNEQFF
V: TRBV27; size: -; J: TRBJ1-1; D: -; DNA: TGTGCCAGCAACGGGGACGGGAACACTGAAGCTTTCTTT; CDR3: CASNGDGNTEAFF
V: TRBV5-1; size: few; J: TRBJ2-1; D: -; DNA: TGCGCCAGCAGCTTGGACACCAATGAGCAGTTCTTC; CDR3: CASSLDTNEQFF
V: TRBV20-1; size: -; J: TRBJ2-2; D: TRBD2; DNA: TGCAGTGCCTCAGGAGGGCTAGCGGGAGTGGGTGGCGGGGAGCTGTTTTTT; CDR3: CSASGGLAGVGGGELFF
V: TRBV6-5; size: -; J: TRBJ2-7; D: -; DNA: TGTGCCAGCAGCTTACTAGCAGAAGGGGTGGACGAGCAGTACTTC; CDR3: CASSLLAEGVDEQYF
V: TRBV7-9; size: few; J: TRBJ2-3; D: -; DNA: TGTGCCAGCAGCTTTGAGGGGGGCTCGGTGGATACGCAGTATTTT; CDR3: CASSFEGGSVDTQYF
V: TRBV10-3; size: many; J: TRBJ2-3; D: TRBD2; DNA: TGTGCCATCAGTGATCCACTCCAGCGGGACCAAGCAGATACGCAGTATTTT; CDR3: CAISDPLQRDQADTQYF
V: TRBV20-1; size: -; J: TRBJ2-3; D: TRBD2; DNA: TGCAGTGCTTACGGACTGCGGGGGGCCGGCACAGATACGCAGTATTTT; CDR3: CSAYGLRGAGTDTQYF
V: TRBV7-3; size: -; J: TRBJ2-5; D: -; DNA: TGTGCCAGCAGCCCGACGGGGAATCCGGAGACCCAGTACTTC; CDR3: CASSPTGNPETQYF
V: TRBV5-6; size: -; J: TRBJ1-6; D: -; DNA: TGTGCCAGCAGCTTGTTGGGTTCACCCCTCCACTTT; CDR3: CASSLLGSPLHF
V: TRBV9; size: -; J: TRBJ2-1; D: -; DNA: TGTGCCAGCAGCGTAGAGGGGTTCTCCTACAATGAGCAGTTCTTC; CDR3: CASSVEGFSYNEQFF
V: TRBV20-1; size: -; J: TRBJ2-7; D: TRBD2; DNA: TGCAGTGCTAAGGGACTAGCTATCGACGAGCAGTACTTC; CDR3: CSAKGLAIDEQYF
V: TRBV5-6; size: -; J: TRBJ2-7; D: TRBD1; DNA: TGTGCCAGCAGCCCCGGGACAGGGTTTATATACGAGCAGTACTTC; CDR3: CASSPGTGFIYEQYF
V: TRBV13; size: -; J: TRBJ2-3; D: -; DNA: TGTGCCAGCAGCTTAGTGGGCAATTCAGATACGCAGTATTTT; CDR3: CASSLVGNSDTQYF
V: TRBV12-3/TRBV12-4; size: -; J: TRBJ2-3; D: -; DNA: TGTGCCAGCAGTTTGGTTAGGGGGGGACCCACAGATACGCAGTATTTT; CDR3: CASSLVRGGPTDTQYF
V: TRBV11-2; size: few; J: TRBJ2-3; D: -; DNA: TGTGCCAGCAGCTCCGCGGGGTCCGGCACAGATACGCAGTATTTT; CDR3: CASSSAGSGTDTQYF
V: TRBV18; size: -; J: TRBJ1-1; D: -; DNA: TGTGCCAGCTCAACTCCCGACAGAACTGAAGCTTTCTTT; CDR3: CASSTPDRTEAFF
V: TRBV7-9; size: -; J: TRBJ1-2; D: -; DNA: TGTGCCAGCAGCCCTAATTTCTATGGCTACACCTTC; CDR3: CASSPNFYGYTF
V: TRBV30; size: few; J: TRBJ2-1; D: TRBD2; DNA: TGTGCCTGGAGTGTACTCGCGGGAGAAGTCAATGAGCAGTTCTTC; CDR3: CAWSVLAGEVNEQFF
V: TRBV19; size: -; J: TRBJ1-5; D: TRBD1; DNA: TGTGCCAGTAGTATGGGACAGCTCAATCAGCCCCAGCATTTT; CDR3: CASSMGQLNQPQHF